Listed below are T cell receptor beta chains from one sample, sequenced in a study of blood T cells in healthy people across ages. A single record per CDR3 protein comes from TCRdb applying MiXCR to the 5' RACE reads. The repertoire has 850,000 or so distinct CDR3 sequences, 29% of them found once; the top ten carry roughly 17%. The sequenced sample was blood. These receptors all stem from an elderly woman in good health. Each CDR3 is given with its conserved first and last residue. Each record gives: J gene, V gene, CDR3 protein.

TRBJ1-2 TRBV12-3/TRBV12-4 CASSHRALRGYTF
TRBJ2-1 TRBV11-3 CASSLGWDNEQFF
TRBJ1-2 TRBV27 CASSLAGRDGYTF
TRBJ1-5 TRBV30 CAWSGGILQPQHF
TRBJ2-6 TRBV7-2 CASSLDGGRFSGANVLTF
TRBJ1-6 TRBV12-3/TRBV12-4 CASSLEGFRPLHF
TRBJ2-3 TRBV4-3 CASSQEAGLSTDTQYF
TRBJ2-1 TRBV2 CASSAWTVSYNEQFF
TRBJ2-1 TRBV6-2/TRBV6-3 CASSSLLKEGVSFGSYNEQFF
TRBJ2-5 TRBV7-2 CASSLGGRIQETQYF
TRBJ2-6 TRBV20-1 CSARDRFGIGNGANVRTF
TRBJ2-5 TRBV20-1 CSARAALGQETQYF
TRBJ2-1 TRBV5-1 CASSLDPGSSYNEQFF
TRBJ2-7 TRBV27 CASTSALIGGSYEQYF
TRBJ2-3 TRBV10-1 CAGAGKLTDAQYF
TRBJ2-4 TRBV20-1 CSALGRPKNIQYF
TRBJ2-3 TRBV21-1 CASSKSKDTRGSGIDTQYF
TRBJ1-4 TRBV25-1 CATWDSREKLFF
TRBJ2-1 TRBV28 CASSLPNNEQFF
TRBJ1-6 TRBV27 CASSARTANSPLHF
TRBJ2-2 TRBV6-2/TRBV6-3 CASSYAQWVASNTGELFF
TRBJ2-3 TRBV5-1 CASSSRDRDTDTQYF
TRBJ2-3 TRBV4-2 CASSQEARDTQYF
TRBJ1-3 TRBV7-7 CASSLDVIGANSGNTIYF
TRBJ2-5 TRBV27 CASCESTGGKVETQYF
TRBJ2-7 TRBV4-1 CASRSRQGVRSSYEQYF
TRBJ1-5 TRBV4-3 CASSPDLGTGGNQPQHF
TRBJ2-2 TRBV6-5 CASRLQVQGTGELFF
TRBJ1-1 TRBV6-5 CASSYNRGQGEAFF
TRBJ1-5 TRBV5-1 CASSLNSENQPQHF
TRBJ2-5 TRBV7-2 CASSSDRGIRNEQYF
TRBJ2-3 TRBV27 CASSSPALAGLRDTQYF
TRBJ2-6 TRBV7-8 CASSFGSISGANVLTF
TRBJ1-2 TRBV4-1 CTSSQDLDRSAYGYTF
TRBJ2-2 TRBV6-2/TRBV6-3 CASSRFGELFF
TRBJ2-3 TRBV2 CASSKAGDTQYF
TRBJ1-1 TRBV3-1 CASNPSGRGAEAFF